This record looks at one TCR beta chain sequence and its context. The data were taken from a study of blood T cell repertoires in COVID-19. For the study at large: PBMCs, B-cell-depleted T cells, or T cells were the source of the cDNA or gDNA that made up the material.

In germline, CDR1 is MNHEY, CDR2 SVGAGI. The CDR3 length is 15 residues. Trimming stripped 2 bases from V and 0 bases from J, with 10 bases between. Authors' data handling: Quantification of nucleated cells was approximated via reference gene primer amplification. Sequencing used immunoSEQ multiplex PCR; TCRdb keeps in-frame clones, though not all of them. That table is the source of V, J and clone size, and D and trimming were worked out from the DNA. The sample contains hundreds of thousands of clones, roughly four fifths of which appear only once. What was sequenced was peripheral blood. The chain is built from TRBV6-5 and TRBJ1-1; D is undetermined. This TCR derives from a woman aged 45-65 years with acute or convalescent COVID-19. The CDR3 reads CASSYGQLLNTEAFF. The CDR3 nucleotides read TGTGCCAGCAGTTACGGGCAGCTTCTGAACACTGAAGCTTTCTTT.